A selection of T cell receptor beta chains follows, all from one sample in a study of PD-1 blockade in classical Hodgkin lymphoma. The method was immunoSEQ multiplex PCR; TCRdb's version includes in-frame clones alone and lacks a portion of them. The sample lists about 97,000 clones, approximately 80% occurring once. This material consisted of peripheral blood mononuclear cells (PBMCs), taken at baseline. Receptors were obtained from a human donor with classical Hodgkin lymphoma. Each CDR3 is given with its conserved first and last residue. A D gene is named only where the DNA matches it firmly. Expanded clones get a size class; other rows say once, few or many, or leave the size out.

cdr3_aa: CASSPTDLTSYEQYF
cdr3_nt: TGTGCCAGCAGTCCGACCGATCTGACCTCCTACGAGCAGTACTTC
v_call: TRBV6-1
j_call: TRBJ2-7
d_call: -
clone_size: -

cdr3_aa: CASSSDRGGRPHF
cdr3_nt: TGTGCCAGCAGCTCGGACAGGGGAGGCCGCCCTCACTTC
v_call: TRBV7-9
j_call: TRBJ1-2
d_call: TRBD1
clone_size: -

cdr3_aa: CSVEDRRAGANVLTF
cdr3_nt: TGCAGCGTTGAAGATAGGAGGGCTGGGGCCAACGTCCTGACTTTC
v_call: TRBV29-1
j_call: TRBJ2-6
d_call: -
clone_size: -

cdr3_aa: CASTESGGRIETQYF
cdr3_nt: TGTGCCAGCACGGAGTCCGGGGGTCGGATAGAGACCCAGTACTTC
v_call: TRBV6-1
j_call: TRBJ2-5
d_call: -
clone_size: -

cdr3_aa: CASSPPGANYGYTF
cdr3_nt: TGTGCCAGCAGCCCCCCAGGGGCCAACTATGGCTACACCTTC
v_call: TRBV7-9
j_call: TRBJ1-2
d_call: -
clone_size: -

cdr3_aa: CASSLGLADPYEQYF
cdr3_nt: TGTGCCAGCAGCTTGGGACTAGCGGACCCCTACGAGCAGTACTTC
v_call: TRBV5-4
j_call: TRBJ2-7
d_call: TRBD2
clone_size: -

cdr3_aa: CASSPTGGRGNTIYF
cdr3_nt: TGTGCCAGCAGCCCAACAGGGGGACGGGGAAACACCATATATTTT
v_call: TRBV9
j_call: TRBJ1-3
d_call: TRBD1
clone_size: -

cdr3_aa: CASSRGATDTQYF
cdr3_nt: TGTGCCAGCAGCCGGGGGGCCACAGATACGCAGTATTTT
v_call: TRBV11-3
j_call: TRBJ2-3
d_call: -
clone_size: -

cdr3_aa: CAWSVGTSYEQYF
cdr3_nt: TGTGCCTGGAGTGTGGGGACTAGCTACGAGCAGTACTTC
v_call: TRBV30
j_call: TRBJ2-7
d_call: TRBD2
clone_size: -

cdr3_aa: CASSVGRLDTGELFF
cdr3_nt: TGTGCCAGCAGCGTCGGGAGATTGGACACCGGGGAGCTGTTTTTT
v_call: TRBV9
j_call: TRBJ2-2
d_call: -
clone_size: -

cdr3_aa: CASSLSVRNTGELFF
cdr3_nt: TGTGCCAGCAGCTTATCTGTTCGAAACACCGGGGAGCTGTTTTTT
v_call: TRBV7-2
j_call: TRBJ2-2
d_call: -
clone_size: -

cdr3_aa: CASSSGGGETQYF
cdr3_nt: TGTGCCAGTAGCTCGGGGGGGGGAGAGACCCAGTACTTC
v_call: TRBV19
j_call: TRBJ2-5
d_call: TRBD2
clone_size: -

cdr3_aa: CASSRDRINEQFF
cdr3_nt: TGTGCCAGCAGCCGAGACAGGATAAATGAGCAGTTCTTC
v_call: TRBV7-2
j_call: TRBJ2-1
d_call: -
clone_size: -

cdr3_aa: CASSSRTSGTDTQYF
cdr3_nt: TGTGCCAGCAGTTCTCGGACTAGCGGCACAGATACGCAGTATTTT
v_call: TRBV6-5
j_call: TRBJ2-3
d_call: TRBD2
clone_size: -

cdr3_aa: CASSPDGQETQYF
cdr3_nt: TGCGCCAGCAGCCCGGACGGACAAGAGACCCAGTACTTC
v_call: TRBV5-1
j_call: TRBJ2-5
d_call: -
clone_size: -

cdr3_aa: CASSYRGPAGNTIYF
cdr3_nt: TGTGCCAGCAGTTACAGGGGGCCGGCTGGAAACACCATATATTTT
v_call: TRBV6-5
j_call: TRBJ1-3
d_call: TRBD1
clone_size: -

cdr3_aa: CARRDYDGYTF
cdr3_nt: TGTGCCAGGAGGGATTACGATGGCTACACCTTC
v_call: TRBV6-4
j_call: TRBJ1-2
d_call: -
clone_size: -

cdr3_aa: CASSLWTGRAEKLFF
cdr3_nt: TGTGCCAGCAGCTTGTGGACAGGACGAGCTGAAAAACTGTTTTTT
v_call: TRBV5-8
j_call: TRBJ1-4
d_call: TRBD1
clone_size: -

cdr3_aa: CASRSVPGPHGYTF
cdr3_nt: TGTGCCAGCAGATCGGTCCCAGGGCCTCATGGCTACACCTTC
v_call: TRBV6-1
j_call: TRBJ1-2
d_call: -
clone_size: -

cdr3_aa: CASSVATSGSGRQETQYF
cdr3_nt: TGTGCCAGCAGCGTAGCAACTAGCGGGAGCGGGAGACAAGAGACCCAGTACTTC
v_call: TRBV9
j_call: TRBJ2-5
d_call: TRBD2
clone_size: -

cdr3_aa: CASREGGGQASYEQYF
cdr3_nt: TGTGCCAGCAGAGAGGGAGGGGGACAGGCATCCTACGAGCAGTACTTC
v_call: TRBV28
j_call: TRBJ2-7
d_call: -
clone_size: -

cdr3_aa: CASSVDSGSVGGELFF
cdr3_nt: TGTGCCAGCAGCGTAGACAGCGGGAGTGTCGGCGGGGAGCTGTTTTTT
v_call: TRBV9
j_call: TRBJ2-2
d_call: TRBD2
clone_size: -

cdr3_aa: CSARERPYNEQFF
cdr3_nt: TGCAGCGCGCGGGAGAGACCCTACAATGAGCAGTTCTTC
v_call: TRBV29-1
j_call: TRBJ2-1
d_call: TRBD2
clone_size: -

cdr3_aa: CASSSNIAAPGGAGQFF
cdr3_nt: TGTGCCAGCAGCTCGAATATAGCGGCGCCTGGGGGCGCCGGGCAGTTCTTC
v_call: TRBV7-9
j_call: TRBJ2-1
d_call: -
clone_size: -

cdr3_aa: CASTAGGLPGEQFF
cdr3_nt: TGTGCCAGCACCGCGGGGGGTCTGCCCGGTGAGCAGTTCTTC
v_call: TRBV28
j_call: TRBJ2-1
d_call: TRBD2
clone_size: once

cdr3_aa: CASSFTLAGGPTDTQYF
cdr3_nt: TGTGCCAGTAGTTTCACCCTAGCGGGAGGGCCTACAGATACGCAGTATTTT
v_call: TRBV19
j_call: TRBJ2-3
d_call: TRBD2
clone_size: -

cdr3_aa: CASSVRGGEQFF
cdr3_nt: TGTGCCAGCAGCGTACGAGGTGGTGAGCAGTTCTTC
v_call: TRBV9
j_call: TRBJ2-1
d_call: -
clone_size: once

cdr3_aa: CASADRANYGYTF
cdr3_nt: TGTGCCAGCGCAGACAGGGCGAACTATGGCTACACCTTC
v_call: TRBV19
j_call: TRBJ1-2
d_call: TRBD1
clone_size: -

cdr3_aa: CASSIQAGGPYNEQFF
cdr3_nt: TGTGCCAGTAGTATTCAAGCGGGAGGGCCTTACAATGAGCAGTTCTTC
v_call: TRBV19
j_call: TRBJ2-1
d_call: TRBD2
clone_size: -

cdr3_aa: CASSYLAGGTDTQYF
cdr3_nt: TGTGCCAGCAGCTACCTAGCGGGAGGCACAGATACGCAGTATTTT
v_call: TRBV7-9
j_call: TRBJ2-3
d_call: TRBD2
clone_size: -

cdr3_aa: CAINQGLAANTGELFF
cdr3_nt: TGTGCCATCAACCAGGGACTAGCGGCAAACACCGGGGAGCTGTTTTTT
v_call: TRBV10-3
j_call: TRBJ2-2
d_call: TRBD2
clone_size: -

cdr3_aa: CASSLDPGAGEKLFF
cdr3_nt: TGCGCCAGCAGCTTGGACCCGGGGGCGGGTGAAAAACTGTTTTTT
v_call: TRBV5-1
j_call: TRBJ1-4
d_call: -
clone_size: -

cdr3_aa: CASSLRGGGNTEAFF
cdr3_nt: TGTGCCAGCAGTTTAAGGGGGGGTGGGAACACTGAAGCTTTCTTT
v_call: TRBV28
j_call: TRBJ1-1
d_call: -
clone_size: -

cdr3_aa: CASSVATDTQYF
cdr3_nt: TGTGCCAGCAGCGTAGCTACAGATACGCAGTATTTT
v_call: TRBV9
j_call: TRBJ2-3
d_call: -
clone_size: -

cdr3_aa: CASSLAPTGGQAFF
cdr3_nt: TGTGCCAGCAGCTTAGCCCCTACAGGGGGCCAAGCTTTCTTT
v_call: TRBV7-9
j_call: TRBJ1-1
d_call: TRBD1
clone_size: few

cdr3_aa: CASSLAGEQGEQYF
cdr3_nt: TGTGCCAGCAGCTTAGCAGGCGAACAGGGCGAGCAGTACTTC
v_call: TRBV7-6
j_call: TRBJ2-7
d_call: -
clone_size: -

cdr3_aa: CASSSPQGIMNTEAFF
cdr3_nt: TGTGCCAGCAGCTCGCCTCAGGGGATAATGAACACTGAAGCTTTCTTT
v_call: TRBV7-9
j_call: TRBJ1-1
d_call: -
clone_size: -

cdr3_aa: CASSRSGGRDEQYF
cdr3_nt: TGCGCCAGCAGCAGGTCGGGAGGACGGGACGAGCAGTACTTC
v_call: TRBV5-1
j_call: TRBJ2-7
d_call: TRBD2
clone_size: -

cdr3_aa: CASSLEPGESPLHF
cdr3_nt: TGCGCCAGCAGCTTGGAGCCAGGGGAATCACCCCTCCACTTT
v_call: TRBV5-1
j_call: TRBJ1-6
d_call: -
clone_size: few

cdr3_aa: CASATGLAGFSGANVLTF
cdr3_nt: TGTGCCAGCGCAACGGGACTAGCGGGCTTCTCTGGGGCCAACGTCCTGACTTTC
v_call: TRBV5-4
j_call: TRBJ2-6
d_call: TRBD2
clone_size: -

cdr3_aa: CASSLRQGDQPQHF
cdr3_nt: TGTGCCAGCAGTCTTCGACAGGGTGATCAGCCCCAGCATTTT
v_call: TRBV5-8
j_call: TRBJ1-5
d_call: TRBD1
clone_size: -

cdr3_aa: CAISAGQGSSGNTIYF
cdr3_nt: TGTGCCATCAGCGCAGGACAGGGAAGCTCTGGAAACACCATATATTTT
v_call: TRBV10-3
j_call: TRBJ1-3
d_call: TRBD1
clone_size: -

cdr3_aa: CASSLTAYEQFF
cdr3_nt: TGCGCCAGCAGCCTGACAGCGTACGAGCAGTTCTTC
v_call: TRBV5-1
j_call: TRBJ2-1
d_call: -
clone_size: -

cdr3_aa: CASSIILDRTYEQYF
cdr3_nt: TGCGCCAGCAGCATCATATTGGACAGGACTTACGAGCAGTACTTC
v_call: TRBV5-1
j_call: TRBJ2-7
d_call: TRBD1
clone_size: -

cdr3_aa: CASSLRPGSDDQYF
cdr3_nt: TGTGCCAGCAGCTTAAGGCCGGGTTCAGATGACCAGTACTTC
v_call: TRBV7-3
j_call: TRBJ2-5
d_call: -
clone_size: -

cdr3_aa: CASSNHDRGFYNEQFF
cdr3_nt: TGTGCCAGTAGCAACCACGACAGAGGCTTCTACAATGAGCAGTTCTTC
v_call: TRBV19
j_call: TRBJ2-1
d_call: -
clone_size: -

cdr3_aa: CASIYPGATRYTF
cdr3_nt: TGTGCCAGTATCTATCCTGGGGCAACGCGCTACACCTTC
v_call: TRBV19
j_call: TRBJ1-2
d_call: -
clone_size: -

cdr3_aa: CASSLIGVVGDSLTGELFF
cdr3_nt: TGTGCCAGCAGCTTAATCGGTGTTGTGGGGGACAGCCTTACCGGGGAGCTGTTTTTT
v_call: TRBV7-3
j_call: TRBJ2-2
d_call: TRBD1
clone_size: -

cdr3_aa: CASSQGPGQVTYEQYF
cdr3_nt: TGTGCCAGCAGCCAAGGTCCAGGACAGGTGACCTACGAGCAGTACTTC
v_call: TRBV14
j_call: TRBJ2-7
d_call: TRBD1
clone_size: -

cdr3_aa: CASSIASQGYEQYF
cdr3_nt: TGTGCCAGTAGTATTGCATCCCAGGGGTACGAGCAGTACTTC
v_call: TRBV19
j_call: TRBJ2-7
d_call: -
clone_size: -

cdr3_aa: CASTQYSTEAFF
cdr3_nt: TGTGCCAGCACCCAGTATTCAACTGAAGCTTTCTTT
v_call: TRBV7-2
j_call: TRBJ1-1
d_call: -
clone_size: -

cdr3_aa: CASSAPGASGEKLFF
cdr3_nt: TGTGCCAGCAGCGCTCCGGGAGCTTCAGGTGAAAAACTGTTTTTT
v_call: TRBV16
j_call: TRBJ1-4
d_call: -
clone_size: -

cdr3_aa: CAINDRAETGELFF
cdr3_nt: TGTGCCATCAATGACAGGGCTGAAACCGGGGAGCTGTTTTTT
v_call: TRBV10-3
j_call: TRBJ2-2
d_call: TRBD1
clone_size: -